These 6 T cell receptor beta chains were sequenced from one sample in a study of T-cell memory formation after mild COVID-19. TCRdb reprocessed the 5' RACE reads via MiXCR and lists one record per CDR3 protein. The repertoire consists of around 200,000 distinct CDR3 sequences, with roughly a tenth occurring once and the leading ten covering approximately 2.8%. Sequencing input: PBMCs or a T cell subset sorted from them (not recorded which). The receptor source for this set is a man younger than 35 who had mild COVID-19 (a few samples of this study predate the infection). Cell type and time point are not known.

This rearrangement joins TRBV4-3 to TRBJ2-7, with a weak D call TRBD2 (5 bases). Trimming left V 6 bases short and J 6 bases short, with 18 bases between. Germline assignment: CDR1 LGHNA and CDR2 YSLEER. There are 14 residues in the CDR3. CDR3 in DNA: TGCGCCAGCAGAACCACAGCGGATCTCGGCGAGCAGTACTTC. Translation: CASRTTADLGEQYF.

This clonotype came up a few times. This chain connects TRBV5-1 to TRBJ1-4, with D possibly matching TRBD1 (5 bases). Trimming removed 0 bases at V and 6 bases at J, with 12 bases between. The CDR3 has 15 residues. From germline, CDR1 is SGHRS and CDR2 YFSETQ. DNA for the CDR3: TGCGCCAGCAGCTTGGAGAAAGGGACGTATGAAAAACTGTTTTTT. Amino acids: CASSLEKGTYEKLFF.

The gene calls are TRBV5-4 and TRBJ2-2, with D possibly called TRBD1 or TRBD2 (5 bases each). V lost 4 bases, J lost 4 bases, and 17 bases lay in between. CDR1 is SGHNT and CDR2 is YYREEE in the germline V gene (reference sequence). The CDR3 covers 16 residues. The CDR3 DNA is TGTGCCAGCAGCCCCCAAGCAAGGGGAGTCACCGGGGAGCTGTTTTTT. Amino acids: CASSPQARGVTGELFF.

This clonotype has only a few counts. The CDR3 sequence: CASTPAGGWSRETQYF. In DNA, the CDR3 is TGTGCCAGCACCCCAGCGGGGGGATGGTCAAGAGAGACCCAGTACTTC. This chain links TRBV12-3 or TRBV12-4 with TRBJ2-5; 9 nucleotides align to TRBD2. V was pared by 7 bases and J by 4 bases, with 13 bases of the junction left unmatched. The CDR3 spans 16 residues.

This clonotype was counted between two and nine times. The chain has TRBV7-2 and TRBJ2-7; 8 nucleotides line up with TRBD2. The CDR3 has 14 residues. The germline CDR1 and CDR2 sequences are SGHTA and FQGNSA. V shed 2 bases, J shed 2 bases, and the junction held 2 bases outside the gene matches. The CDR3 is CASSLTSGPYEQYV. In nucleotides, the CDR3 is TGTGCCAGCAGCTTAACTAGCGGACCCTACGAGCAGTACGTC.

The chain has TRBV20-1 and TRBJ1-1; D unresolved. This CDR3 has 12 residues. Per germline, CDR1 DFQATT and CDR2 SNEGSKA (reference sequence). V lost 5 bases to trimming and J lost 5 bases, with 12 bases between them. The CDR3 region is CSAPGVATEAFF. CDR3 DNA sequence: TGCAGTGCTCCTGGAGTTGCAACTGAAGCTTTCTTT.